These 10 T cell receptor beta chains originate from one sample sequenced in a study of tumor-infiltrating lymphocytes in primary liver carcinoma. Alongside blood RNA obtained from unsorted whole blood, germline DNA was also extracted. From approximately 530 ng of total RNA, TCR beta-specific cDNA was reverse-transcribed using a constant-region primer. Generation of the TCR beta libraries relied on three nested multiplex PCR rounds using slightly modified ARM-PCR. Primers for the first two PCR rounds were TRBV1-TRBV30 forward primers and a C-beta reverse primer (roughly 10 cycles per round). Via MiXCR, TCRdb re-called the multiplex PCR reads, giving one row per CDR3 protein. Among over 250,000 distinct CDR3 sequences, approximately 58% were seen once, and the ten largest hold over 15%. Sequencing input: peripheral blood. The receptors originated from a woman in her twenties or thirties with primary liver carcinoma and hepatitis B virus infection.

Points on this clonotype: With a much larger clone just one base away, this may be a read error. V is TRBV29-1 and J is TRBJ1-1; D possibly corresponds to TRBD1 (5 bases). Germline V gene data show CDR1 as SQVTM and CDR2 as ANQGSEA. V lost 6 bases, J lost 1 base, and 15 bases lay in between. The CDR3 totals 14 residues. This CDR3 is CSVAGTGPNTEAFF. CDR3 in DNA: TGCAGCGTAGCCGGGACCGGGCCGAACACTGAAGCTTTCTTT.

Concerning this clonotype itself: A single base separates this from a much larger clone, so it may be a read error. The rearrangement joins TRBV29-1 to TRBJ2-1, with 7 bases identical to TRBD2. The CDR3 extends over 16 amino acids. Germline CDR1 SQVTM, CDR2 ANQGSEA. The CDR3: CSVVGWWLADYNEQLF. CDR3 bases: TGCAGCGTTGTCGGGTGGTGGCTAGCGGACTACAATGAGCAGCTCTTC.

In its sample, this clonotype was seen many times. The gene calls are TRBV4-3 and TRBJ2-3; TRBD2 aligns across 8 bases. V lost 1 base, J lost 5 bases, and 8 bases stayed unmatched. There are 16 residues in the CDR3. Germline V CDR1 and CDR2: LGHNA, YSLEER. The CDR3 DNA reads TGCGCCAGCAGCCAAGGGCCAGCGGGAGTTATAGATACGCAGTATTTT. Translating gives CASSQGPAGVIDTQYF.

Notes on this clonotype: The junction departs from the called germline gene at one end, perhaps through a read error. CDR3 sequence: CASSKLTGQNDEQCF. CDR3 sequence (DNA): TGTGCCAGCAGCAAGCTAACGGGACAGAACGACGAGCAGTGCTTC. The rearrangement joins TRBV11-2 to TRBJ2-7, with 7 bases that match TRBD1. Germline V gene lookup returns CDR1 SGHAT and CDR2 FQNNGV. The CDR3 runs 15 residues. The complete variable domain, with remaining parts taken from reference TRBV11-2 and TRBJ2-7, reads EAGVAQSPRYKIIEKRQSVAFWCNPISGHATLYWYQQILGQGPKLLIQFQNNGVVDDSQLPKDRFSAERLKGVDSTLKIQPAKLEDSAVYLCASSKLTGQNDEQCFGPGTRLTVT.

Note on this clonotype: Sequence at one end of the junction differs from germline and may be a read error. The chain combines TRBV11-3 with TRBJ1-1; TRBD1 aligns across 7 bases. Germline V CDR1 and CDR2: SGHNT, YENEEA. The CDR3 runs to 14 residues. This chain's CDR3 is CANSLAGGGTDAFF. The DNA of the CDR3 is TGTGCCAACAGCTTAGCAGGGGGTGGCACTGATGCTTTCTTT.

This clonotype appeared once. Since the CDR3 does not end with the conserved phenylalanine or tryptophan, this likely comes from a read error. The CDR3 DNA is TGTGCCAGCAGCGATCGAGTAGGTGATGACATTCAGTACCTC. It codes for CASSDRVGDDIQYL. The chain recombines TRBV11-2 with TRBJ2-4, with D unclear. This CDR3 spans 14 amino acids. Germline V CDR1 and CDR2: SGHAT, FQNNGV. The ends were cut back, 5 bases at V and 8 bases at J, with 16 bases in the middle.

As regards this clonotype: Compared with germline, one end of the junction differs, possibly owing to a read error. This chain links TRBV12-3 or TRBV12-4 with TRBJ1-5; D unresolved. The CDR3 is 14 amino acids. Here the CDR3 reads CASSFLNSNQPQHF. CDR3 DNA: TGTGCCAGCAGCTTCCTTAATAGCAATCAGCCCCAACATTTT.

Points on this clonotype: Because it lacks the conserved phenylalanine or tryptophan at the end, this CDR3 is likely a read error. V usage is TRBV11-3 and J usage is TRBJ1-6; D is unclear. CDR3 size: 15 residues. Looked up from germline, CDR1 is SGHNT and CDR2 is YENEEA. This chain's CDR3 is CANSPSRVLNSPLHL. DNA of the CDR3: TGTGCCAACAGCCCCTCCCGGGTTCTTAATTCACCCCTCCACCTT.

Only a few counts were recorded for this clonotype. The V and J genes are TRBV4-1 and TRBJ2-3; no clear D. CDR3 length equals 14 residues. Trimming stripped 0 bases from V and 6 bases from J, with 10 bases between. Germline CDR1 and CDR2: MGHRA and YSYEKL. CDR3 sequence (DNA): TGCGCCAGCAGCCAAGAAGGACGGGCGGATACGCAGTATTTT. Encoded protein: CASSQEGRADTQYF.

Concerning this clonotype: At one boundary the junction diverges from the germline segment, which might be a read error. This sequence joins TRBV12-5 and TRBJ1-5; D is possibly TRBD1 (6 bases). This CDR3 comprises 17 residues. The germline V gene encodes CDR1 LGHNT and CDR2 FRNRAP. CDR3 sequence (DNA): TGTGCTAGTGGTCGCCCCGGACAGACCTATAGCAGTCAGCCCCAGCATTTT. It translates to CASGRPGQTYSSQPQHF.